This is a list of T cell receptor beta chains from one sample in a study of blood T cell repertoires in COVID-19. Using immunoSEQ multiplex PCR, the repertoire was profiled, and TCRdb retains in-frame clones only, with some absent. The data show over 100,000 clones, with around four fifths seen just once and roughly 18% held by the top ten. Sequencing was performed on peripheral blood. The receptors were sampled from a woman aged 55-70 years with acute or convalescent COVID-19. CDR3s include the opening cysteine and the closing phenylalanine or tryptophan. The D gene is left open where the match is weak. Only some rows state a clone size, as once, few, many or a class for expanded clones.

D gene: TRBD1; J gene: TRBJ2-1; CDR3 length: 17; clone size: few; V gene: TRBV24-1; CDR3 DNA: TGTGCCACCAGTGACCTCTCCCCGGGACAGGGTTGGAATGAGCAGTTCTTC; CDR3 protein: CATSDLSPGQGWNEQFF
D gene: NA; J gene: TRBJ2-1; CDR3 length: 16; clone size: NA; V gene: TRBV4-3; CDR3 DNA: TGCGCCAGCAGCCAGACGGTAATGCCGGGACAACCAGAGCAGTTCTTC; CDR3 protein: CASSQTVMPGQPEQFF
D gene: NA; J gene: TRBJ1-1; CDR3 length: 11; clone size: NA; V gene: TRBV11-2; CDR3 DNA: TGTGCCACCTCGACAGGTCCTGAAGCTTTCTTT; CDR3 protein: CATSTGPEAFF
D gene: NA; J gene: TRBJ1-1; CDR3 length: 16; clone size: once; V gene: TRBV6-5; CDR3 DNA: TGTGCCAGCAGTTATGTGCCCGGCAGGGTGAACACTGAAGCTTTCTTT; CDR3 protein: CASSYVPGRVNTEAFF
D gene: NA; J gene: TRBJ2-4; CDR3 length: 13; clone size: NA; V gene: TRBV16; CDR3 DNA: TGTGCCAGCAGCCCCTTCCCGTTTAACATTCAGTACTTC; CDR3 protein: CASSPFPFNIQYF
D gene: TRBD1; J gene: TRBJ2-1; CDR3 length: 14; clone size: NA; V gene: TRBV2; CDR3 DNA: TGTGCCAGCAGTGTGACAGGGGTGAACAATGAGCAGTTCTTC; CDR3 protein: CASSVTGVNNEQFF
D gene: NA; J gene: TRBJ1-1; CDR3 length: 14; clone size: once; V gene: TRBV30; CDR3 DNA: TGTGCCTGGAGTCAGGGGTCTAGGAACACTGAAGCTTTCTTT; CDR3 protein: CAWSQGSRNTEAFF
D gene: NA; J gene: TRBJ1-2; CDR3 length: 16; clone size: NA; V gene: TRBV5-1; CDR3 DNA: TGCGCCAGCAGCTTGGAAATTTATACAGGCTCGGAGGGCTACACCTTC; CDR3 protein: CASSLEIYTGSEGYTF
D gene: TRBD1; J gene: TRBJ2-2; CDR3 length: 18; clone size: NA; V gene: TRBV11-2; CDR3 DNA: TGTGCCAGCAGCCGAACGAGTCTCGGGACAGGCAACACCGGGGAGCTGTTTTTT; CDR3 protein: CASSRTSLGTGNTGELFF
D gene: NA; J gene: TRBJ2-6; CDR3 length: 13; clone size: once; V gene: TRBV3-1/TRBV3-2; CDR3 DNA: TGTGCCAGCAGCCGGAGCAGGGGCAACGTCCTGACTTTC; CDR3 protein: CASSRSRGNVLTF
D gene: TRBD1; J gene: TRBJ1-2; CDR3 length: 17; clone size: NA; V gene: TRBV19; CDR3 DNA: TGTGCCAGTAGTATAGATCTTGACAGGGGGCGTTTCTATGGCTACACCTTC; CDR3 protein: CASSIDLDRGRFYGYTF
D gene: TRBD2; J gene: TRBJ2-3; CDR3 length: 13; clone size: NA; V gene: TRBV20-1; CDR3 DNA: TGCAGTGCTAGTGTGACTAGCGGGGATACGCAGTATTTT; CDR3 protein: CSASVTSGDTQYF
D gene: NA; J gene: TRBJ1-5; CDR3 length: 13; clone size: NA; V gene: TRBV3-1/TRBV3-2; CDR3 DNA: TGTGCCAGCAGCCAAGGAGCATTTCAGCCCCAGCATTTT; CDR3 protein: CASSQGAFQPQHF
D gene: NA; J gene: TRBJ1-2; CDR3 length: 16; clone size: NA; V gene: TRBV7-2; CDR3 DNA: TGTGCCAGCAGCTACCGTGGTGGGGCAGGGTCCTATGGCTACACCTTC; CDR3 protein: CASSYRGGAGSYGYTF
D gene: NA; J gene: TRBJ1-1; CDR3 length: 14; clone size: NA; V gene: TRBV18; CDR3 DNA: TGTGCCAGCTCACCAAAACAGGGATTCACTGAAGCTTTCTTT; CDR3 protein: CASSPKQGFTEAFF
D gene: NA; J gene: TRBJ1-4; CDR3 length: 16; clone size: NA; V gene: TRBV5-1; CDR3 DNA: TGCGCCAGCAGCTTGGTGGGGCACGCAACTAATGAAAAACTGTTTTTT; CDR3 protein: CASSLVGHATNEKLFF
D gene: NA; J gene: TRBJ2-7; CDR3 length: 13; clone size: NA; V gene: TRBV10-1; CDR3 DNA: TGCGCCAGCAGTGCGGGAAACTCCTACGAGCAGTACTTC; CDR3 protein: CASSAGNSYEQYF
D gene: NA; J gene: TRBJ1-2; CDR3 length: 15; clone size: NA; V gene: TRBV28; CDR3 DNA: TGTGCCAGCAGTACCCCCGGGGGTCCTAACTATGGCTACACCTTC; CDR3 protein: CASSTPGGPNYGYTF
D gene: NA; J gene: TRBJ2-5; CDR3 length: 12; clone size: NA; V gene: TRBV2; CDR3 DNA: TGTGCCAGCAGTCCCTTCCTAGAGACCCAGTACTTC; CDR3 protein: CASSPFLETQYF
D gene: NA; J gene: TRBJ2-1; CDR3 length: 16; clone size: NA; V gene: TRBV6-5; CDR3 DNA: TGTGCCAGCAGTTACTCTGAAGGGGCTATAAACAATGAGCAGTTCTTC; CDR3 protein: CASSYSEGAINNEQFF
D gene: NA; J gene: TRBJ1-5; CDR3 length: 15; clone size: NA; V gene: TRBV2; CDR3 DNA: TGTGCCAGCAGTGAAGAGCAGGGACTGGCTCAGCCCCAGCATTTT; CDR3 protein: CASSEEQGLAQPQHF
D gene: NA; J gene: TRBJ1-1; CDR3 length: 13; clone size: NA; V gene: TRBV9; CDR3 DNA: TGTGCCAGCAGTAGGGAGTTAAACACTGAAGCTTTCTTT; CDR3 protein: CASSRELNTEAFF
D gene: NA; J gene: TRBJ2-1; CDR3 length: 15; clone size: NA; V gene: TRBV5-1; CDR3 DNA: TGCGCCAGCAGCTTGGAAGCGCGGGACCGAAATGAGCAGTTCTTC; CDR3 protein: CASSLEARDRNEQFF
D gene: NA; J gene: TRBJ2-1; CDR3 length: 12; clone size: NA; V gene: TRBV11-2; CDR3 DNA: TGTGCCAGCAGCCAGCACCGGGGTGAGCAGTTCTTC; CDR3 protein: CASSQHRGEQFF
D gene: TRBD1; J gene: TRBJ1-2; CDR3 length: 15; clone size: NA; V gene: TRBV5-1; CDR3 DNA: TGCGCCAGCAGCCCGGGACAGGGAGTATGGCACGGCTACACCTTC; CDR3 protein: CASSPGQGVWHGYTF
D gene: NA; J gene: TRBJ2-5; CDR3 length: 14; clone size: NA; V gene: TRBV7-9; CDR3 DNA: TGTGCCAGCAGCCGCGACTTAGCTCGGGAGACCCAGTACTTC; CDR3 protein: CASSRDLARETQYF
D gene: NA; J gene: TRBJ2-1; CDR3 length: 16; clone size: NA; V gene: TRBV9; CDR3 DNA: TGTGCCAGCAGCGTAGGTGCAGGGTGGGAAAACAATGAGCAGTTCTTC; CDR3 protein: CASSVGAGWENNEQFF
D gene: NA; J gene: TRBJ1-1; CDR3 length: 15; clone size: NA; V gene: TRBV2; CDR3 DNA: TGTGCCAGCAGCCACGAGGTGGAGAGGAACACTGAAGCTTTCTTT; CDR3 protein: CASSHEVERNTEAFF
D gene: NA; J gene: TRBJ1-2; CDR3 length: 14; clone size: NA; V gene: TRBV28; CDR3 DNA: TGTGCCAGCAGTTTACGGTGGGCGAACTATGGCTACACCTTC; CDR3 protein: CASSLRWANYGYTF
D gene: TRBD1; J gene: TRBJ1-1; CDR3 length: 13; clone size: NA; V gene: TRBV2; CDR3 DNA: TGTGCCAGCAGTGTAGCAGGGGGCACTGAAGCTTTCTTT; CDR3 protein: CASSVAGGTEAFF
D gene: NA; J gene: TRBJ1-6; CDR3 length: 13; clone size: NA; V gene: TRBV24-1; CDR3 DNA: TGTGCCACCAGTGATTTGCCCGGTTCACCCCTCCACTTT; CDR3 protein: CATSDLPGSPLHF
D gene: TRBD1; J gene: TRBJ1-4; CDR3 length: 15; clone size: NA; V gene: TRBV7-9; CDR3 DNA: TGTGCCAGCACCCGTCGTCAGGGGGAATATGAAAAACTGTTTTTT; CDR3 protein: CASTRRQGEYEKLFF
D gene: NA; J gene: TRBJ1-2; CDR3 length: 13; clone size: NA; V gene: TRBV5-4; CDR3 DNA: TGTGCCAGCAGCTTACCGACTACGGGTGGCTACACCTTC; CDR3 protein: CASSLPTTGGYTF
D gene: NA; J gene: TRBJ2-3; CDR3 length: 16; clone size: NA; V gene: TRBV18; CDR3 DNA: TGTGCCAGCTCACCGACAGGGAGGACTGGCACAGATACGCAGTATTTT; CDR3 protein: CASSPTGRTGTDTQYF
D gene: NA; J gene: TRBJ2-5; CDR3 length: 15; clone size: NA; V gene: TRBV9; CDR3 DNA: TGTGCCAGCAGCGCCGGACTCCTGGCGAGAGAGACCCAGTACTTC; CDR3 protein: CASSAGLLARETQYF
D gene: NA; J gene: TRBJ2-3; CDR3 length: 16; clone size: NA; V gene: TRBV3-1/TRBV3-2; CDR3 DNA: TGTGCCAGCAGCCAAGGTACCTACGAGAGGTCAGATACGCAGTATTTT; CDR3 protein: CASSQGTYERSDTQYF
D gene: NA; J gene: TRBJ1-1; CDR3 length: 17; clone size: NA; V gene: TRBV5-1; CDR3 DNA: TGCGCCAGCAGCTTGGCAGGGCCGGTATTAGTGAACACTGAAGCTTTCTTT; CDR3 protein: CASSLAGPVLVNTEAFF
D gene: NA; J gene: TRBJ1-1; CDR3 length: 19; clone size: few; V gene: TRBV4-3; CDR3 DNA: TGCGCCAGCAGCCTCCGCCATGCCGGAGGGCACCCGCTGAACACTGAAGCTTTCTTT; CDR3 protein: CASSLRHAGGHPLNTEAFF
D gene: NA; J gene: TRBJ1-2; CDR3 length: 11; clone size: NA; V gene: TRBV20-1; CDR3 DNA: TGCAGTGCAGCGGGGGGCTACGGCTACACCTTC; CDR3 protein: CSAAGGYGYTF
D gene: NA; J gene: TRBJ2-7; CDR3 length: 16; clone size: NA; V gene: TRBV10-2; CDR3 DNA: TGCGCCAGCAGTGAGTTAAACTATCAACCTCCCTACGAGCAGTACTTC; CDR3 protein: CASSELNYQPPYEQYF
D gene: NA; J gene: TRBJ2-7; CDR3 length: 15; clone size: once; V gene: TRBV6-5; CDR3 DNA: TGTGCCAGCAGTTACTCGAGGGGGTTCTCCTACGAGCAGTACTTC; CDR3 protein: CASSYSRGFSYEQYF
D gene: NA; J gene: TRBJ2-7; CDR3 length: 12; clone size: NA; V gene: TRBV18; CDR3 DNA: TGTGCCAGCTCACCGCAGGTGGGCGAGCAGTACTTC; CDR3 protein: CASSPQVGEQYF
D gene: NA; J gene: TRBJ1-6; CDR3 length: 12; clone size: NA; V gene: TRBV27; CDR3 DNA: TGTGCCAGCAGTTTTCTCAATTCACCCCTCCACTTT; CDR3 protein: CASSFLNSPLHF
D gene: NA; J gene: TRBJ2-4; CDR3 length: 12; clone size: NA; V gene: TRBV23-1; CDR3 DNA: TGCGCCAGCAGGATTCAGGTCCGGAGGCAGTACTTC; CDR3 protein: CASRIQVRRQYF
D gene: NA; J gene: TRBJ2-6; CDR3 length: 14; clone size: NA; V gene: TRBV6-5; CDR3 DNA: TGTGCCACCGAGATCGACTCTGGGGCCAACGTCCTGACTTTC; CDR3 protein: CATEIDSGANVLTF
D gene: TRBD1; J gene: TRBJ2-3; CDR3 length: 14; clone size: NA; V gene: TRBV3-1/TRBV3-2; CDR3 DNA: TGTGCCAGCAGCCAACACAGGGGGACAGATACGCAGTATTTT; CDR3 protein: CASSQHRGTDTQYF
D gene: NA; J gene: TRBJ1-2; CDR3 length: 13; clone size: NA; V gene: TRBV11-2; CDR3 DNA: TGTGCCAGCAGCTTAGACAGGGAGGATGGCTACACCTTC; CDR3 protein: CASSLDREDGYTF
D gene: NA; J gene: TRBJ1-2; CDR3 length: 16; clone size: few; V gene: TRBV10-3; CDR3 DNA: TGTGCCATCAGTAACCCTCCGGGACACTTAAACTATGGCTACACCTTC; CDR3 protein: CAISNPPGHLNYGYTF
D gene: NA; J gene: TRBJ1-3; CDR3 length: 16; clone size: NA; V gene: TRBV2; CDR3 DNA: TGTGCCAGCAGTGACTTCAGGGTTGTGATCGGAAACACCATATATTTT; CDR3 protein: CASSDFRVVIGNTIYF
D gene: NA; J gene: TRBJ2-1; CDR3 length: 12; clone size: NA; V gene: TRBV11-2; CDR3 DNA: TGTGCCAGCAGCTTAGAGGAGGGAGGGGGGTTCTTC; CDR3 protein: CASSLEEGGGFF
D gene: NA; J gene: TRBJ1-4; CDR3 length: 14; clone size: NA; V gene: TRBV28; CDR3 DNA: TGTGCCAGCAGTTTATTTAGTGCTAATGAAAAACTGTTTTTT; CDR3 protein: CASSLFSANEKLFF
D gene: TRBD2; J gene: TRBJ2-1; CDR3 length: 14; clone size: once; V gene: TRBV7-2; CDR3 DNA: TGTGCCAGCAGCACTAGCGGGAGGGCCCTTGAGCAGTTCTTC; CDR3 protein: CASSTSGRALEQFF
D gene: NA; J gene: TRBJ1-1; CDR3 length: 14; clone size: few; V gene: TRBV5-1; CDR3 DNA: TGCGCCAGCAGAGGCTCTCCGGGGAACACTGAAGCTTTCTTT; CDR3 protein: CASRGSPGNTEAFF
D gene: NA; J gene: TRBJ2-4; CDR3 length: 13; clone size: NA; V gene: TRBV7-2; CDR3 DNA: TGTGCCAGCAGTGCTTGGGGGCCGGACATTCAGTACTTC; CDR3 protein: CASSAWGPDIQYF
D gene: NA; J gene: TRBJ2-5; CDR3 length: 14; clone size: NA; V gene: TRBV7-7; CDR3 DNA: TGTGCTAGCAGCAAGGGGCAGGTCACAGAGACCCAGTACTTC; CDR3 protein: CASSKGQVTETQYF
D gene: TRBD1; J gene: TRBJ2-7; CDR3 length: 14; clone size: NA; V gene: TRBV6-5; CDR3 DNA: TGTGCCAGCAGCTTGGATAACAGGGGGCAGGAGCAGTACTTC; CDR3 protein: CASSLDNRGQEQYF
D gene: NA; J gene: TRBJ1-6; CDR3 length: 14; clone size: NA; V gene: TRBV19; CDR3 DNA: TGTGCCAGTAGTATCATCGGGAATAATTCACCCCTCCACTTT; CDR3 protein: CASSIIGNNSPLHF
D gene: NA; J gene: TRBJ2-7; CDR3 length: 14; clone size: NA; V gene: TRBV19; CDR3 DNA: TGTGCCAGTACCTATTGGACGGGGACCTACGAGCAGTACTTC; CDR3 protein: CASTYWTGTYEQYF